Listed below are T cell receptor beta chains from one sample, sequenced in a study of blood T cell repertoires in COVID-19. TCRdb keeps only in-frame clones here, not all; method: immunoSEQ multiplex PCR. This sample yields 60,000 or so clones, of which almost 85% are seen a single time; about 17% belongs to the top ten. Source material: peripheral blood. Every receptor here comes from a human donor in a cohort sampled during active COVID-19. Both conserved end residues are part of each CDR3. D genes are given only for firm matches. The size field is filled for only some rows; it gives once, few, many or a size class.

clone size	V gene	D gene	J gene	CDR3 DNA	CDR3 protein
-	TRBV30	-	TRBJ1-1	TGTGCCTGGATATGGGGGGAGAGGACTGAAGCTTTCTTT	CAWIWGERTEAFF
-	TRBV24-1	TRBD1	TRBJ2-4	TGTGCCACCAGTGACCCGGGACAGGGGAGGAACATTCAGTACTTC	CATSDPGQGRNIQYF
-	TRBV5-1	TRBD2	TRBJ2-3	TGCGCCAGCAGCTCACCCCGGGACTACAGTAGCACAGATACGCAGTATTTT	CASSSPRDYSSTDTQYF
-	TRBV7-2	-	TRBJ1-5	TGTGCCAGCAGCTTGACTGGGGGGGGTCAGCCCCAGCATTTT	CASSLTGGGQPQHF
-	TRBV5-3	-	TRBJ1-3	TGTGCCAGAAGCTTGGCGCAGGGGTCTGGAAACACCATATATTTT	CARSLAQGSGNTIYF
medium-sized	TRBV7-8	TRBD2	TRBJ2-6	TGTGCCAGCAGCTTAGTTGGACTAGATCTCTCTGGGGCCAACGTCCTGACTTTC	CASSLVGLDLSGANVLTF
-	TRBV7-2	-	TRBJ1-4	TGTGCCAGCAGCTCAAGAGGGATCCCCTCAACTAATGAAAAACTGTTTTTT	CASSSRGIPSTNEKLFF
few	TRBV19	TRBD1	TRBJ1-6	TGTGCCAGTAGAACGGACAGGGGGCCTTACTATAATTCACCCCTCCACTTT	CASRTDRGPYYNSPLHF
-	TRBV7-9	TRBD1	TRBJ1-1	TGTGCCAGCAGAACAGGGGGTACTGAAGCTTTCTTT	CASRTGGTEAFF
-	TRBV11-2	-	TRBJ1-4	TGTGCCAGCAGAGCCCAGGCGGGAGCTGAAAAACTGTTTTTT	CASRAQAGAEKLFF